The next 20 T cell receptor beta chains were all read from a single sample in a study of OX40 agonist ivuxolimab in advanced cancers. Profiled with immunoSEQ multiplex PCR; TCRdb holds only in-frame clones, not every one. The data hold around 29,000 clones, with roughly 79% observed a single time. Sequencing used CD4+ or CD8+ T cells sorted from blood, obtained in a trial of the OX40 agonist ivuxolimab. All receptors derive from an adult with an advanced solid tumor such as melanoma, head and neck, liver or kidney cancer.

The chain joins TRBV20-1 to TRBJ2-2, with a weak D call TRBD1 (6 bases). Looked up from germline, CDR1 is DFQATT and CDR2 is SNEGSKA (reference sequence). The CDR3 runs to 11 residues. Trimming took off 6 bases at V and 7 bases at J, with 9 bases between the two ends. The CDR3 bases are TGCAGTGCAGACAGGTTCGGGGAGCTGTTTTTT. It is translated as CSADRFGELFF.

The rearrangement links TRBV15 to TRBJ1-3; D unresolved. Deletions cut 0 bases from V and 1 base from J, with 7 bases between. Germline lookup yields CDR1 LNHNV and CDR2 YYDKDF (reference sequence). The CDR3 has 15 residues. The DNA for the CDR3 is TGTGCCACCAGCAGAGATATGCAATCTGGAAACACCATATATTTT. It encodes CATSRDMQSGNTIYF.

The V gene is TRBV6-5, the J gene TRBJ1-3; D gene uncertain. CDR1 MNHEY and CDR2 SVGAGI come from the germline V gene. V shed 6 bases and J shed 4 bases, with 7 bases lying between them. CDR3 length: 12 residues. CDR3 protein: CASRSGGNTIYF. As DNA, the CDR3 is TGTGCCAGCAGGTCCGGGGGAAACACCATATATTTT.

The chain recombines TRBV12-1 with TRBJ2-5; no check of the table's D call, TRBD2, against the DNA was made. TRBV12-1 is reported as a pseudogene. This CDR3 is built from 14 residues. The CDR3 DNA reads TGTGCCAGCAGCCCCAGACTAGCGGGAGTCCCCCAGTACTTC. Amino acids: CASSPRLAGVPQYF.

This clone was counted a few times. CDR3 protein: CASSFGGQEQFF. For the CDR3, the DNA is TGTGCCAGCAGTTTTGGCGGACAAGAGCAGTTCTTC. This rearrangement joins TRBV28 to TRBJ2-1; D is perhaps TRBD1 (5 bases). V shed 3 bases and J shed 10 bases, with 10 bases lying between them. CDR1 and CDR2 (germline): MDHEN, SYDVKM. The CDR3 has 12 residues.

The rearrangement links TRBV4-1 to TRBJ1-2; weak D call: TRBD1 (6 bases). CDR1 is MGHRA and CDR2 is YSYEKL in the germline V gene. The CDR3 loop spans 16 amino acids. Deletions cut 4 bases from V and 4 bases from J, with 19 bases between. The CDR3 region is CASSLSAHADSYGYTF. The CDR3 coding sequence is TGCGCCAGCAGCCTGTCCGCCCATGCGGACAGCTATGGCTACACCTTC.

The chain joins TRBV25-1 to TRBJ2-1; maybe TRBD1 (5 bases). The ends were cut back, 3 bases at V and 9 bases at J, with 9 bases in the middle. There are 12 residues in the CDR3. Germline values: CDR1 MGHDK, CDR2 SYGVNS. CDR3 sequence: CASSEPDSEQFF. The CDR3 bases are TGTGCCAGCAGTGAGCCCGACAGTGAGCAGTTCTTC. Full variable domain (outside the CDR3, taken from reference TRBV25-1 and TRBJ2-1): EADIYQTPRYLVIGTGKKITLECSQTMGHDKMYWYQQDPGMELHLIHYSYGVNSTEKGDLSSESTVSRIRTEHFPLTLESARPSHTSQYLCASSEPDSEQFFGPGTRLTVL.

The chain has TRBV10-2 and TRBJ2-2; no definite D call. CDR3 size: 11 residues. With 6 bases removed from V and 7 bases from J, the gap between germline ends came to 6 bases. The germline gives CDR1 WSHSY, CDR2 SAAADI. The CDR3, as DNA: TGCGCCAGCAGCATTTACGGGGAGCTGTTTTTT. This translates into CASSIYGELFF.

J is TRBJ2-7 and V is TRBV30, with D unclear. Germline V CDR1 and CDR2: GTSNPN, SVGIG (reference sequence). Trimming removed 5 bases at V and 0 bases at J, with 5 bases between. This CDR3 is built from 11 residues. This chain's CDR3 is CAWESSYEQYF. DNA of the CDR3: TGTGCCTGGGAGTCCTCCTACGAGCAGTACTTC.

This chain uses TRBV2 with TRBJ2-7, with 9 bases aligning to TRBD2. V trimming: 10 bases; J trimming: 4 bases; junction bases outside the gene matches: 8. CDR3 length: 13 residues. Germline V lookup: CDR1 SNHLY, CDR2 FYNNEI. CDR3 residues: CATTARGGYEQYF. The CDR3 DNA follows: TGTGCCACGACGGCGCGGGGGGGTTACGAGCAGTACTTC.

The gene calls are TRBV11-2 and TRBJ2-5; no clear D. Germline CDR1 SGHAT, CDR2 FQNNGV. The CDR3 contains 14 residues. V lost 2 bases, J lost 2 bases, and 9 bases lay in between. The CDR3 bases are TGTGCCAGCAGCTTACATGGATTACAAGAGACCCAGTACTTC. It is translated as CASSLHGLQETQYF. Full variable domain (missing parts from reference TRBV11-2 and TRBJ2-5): EAGVAQSPRYKIIEKRQSVAFWCNPISGHATLYWYQQILGQGPKLLIQFQNNGVVDDSQLPKDRFSAERLKGVDSTLKIQPAKLEDSAVYLCASSLHGLQETQYFGPGTRLLVL.

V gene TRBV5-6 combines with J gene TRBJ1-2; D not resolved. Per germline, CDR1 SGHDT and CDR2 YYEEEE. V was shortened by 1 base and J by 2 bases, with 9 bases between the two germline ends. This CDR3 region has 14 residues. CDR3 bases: TGTGCCAGCAGCTTGAGCCAGCAGAACTATGGCTACACCTTC. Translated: CASSLSQQNYGYTF.

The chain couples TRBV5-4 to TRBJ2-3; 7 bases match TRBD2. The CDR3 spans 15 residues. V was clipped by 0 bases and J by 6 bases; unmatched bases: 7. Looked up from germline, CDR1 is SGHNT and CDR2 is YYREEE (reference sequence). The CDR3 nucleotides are TGTGCCAGCAGCTTGGGAGGACTAGAAACCGATACGCAGTATTTT. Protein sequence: CASSLGGLETDTQYF.

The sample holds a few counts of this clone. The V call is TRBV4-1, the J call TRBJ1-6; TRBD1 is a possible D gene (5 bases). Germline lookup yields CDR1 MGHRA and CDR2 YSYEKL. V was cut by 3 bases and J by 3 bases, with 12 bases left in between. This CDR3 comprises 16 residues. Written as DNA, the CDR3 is TGCGCCAGCAGCCACCCGGGACGGATCTATAATTCACCCCTCCACTTT. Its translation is CASSHPGRIYNSPLHF.

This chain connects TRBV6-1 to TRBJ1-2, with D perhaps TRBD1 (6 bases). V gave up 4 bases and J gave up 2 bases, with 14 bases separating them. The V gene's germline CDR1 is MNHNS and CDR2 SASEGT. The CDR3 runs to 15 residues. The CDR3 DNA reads TGTGCCAGCAGTGTAGGGGGGAGGGGAAACTATGGCTACACCTTC. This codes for CASSVGGRGNYGYTF.

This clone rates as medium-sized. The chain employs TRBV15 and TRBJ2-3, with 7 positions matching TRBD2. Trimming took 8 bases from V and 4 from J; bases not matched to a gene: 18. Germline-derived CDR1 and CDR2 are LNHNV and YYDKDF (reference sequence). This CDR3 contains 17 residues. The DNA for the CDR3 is TGTGCCACCCCCAAAGCCCGTTGGGAGGGAGGTGCAGATACGCAGTATTTT. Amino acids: CATPKARWEGGADTQYF.

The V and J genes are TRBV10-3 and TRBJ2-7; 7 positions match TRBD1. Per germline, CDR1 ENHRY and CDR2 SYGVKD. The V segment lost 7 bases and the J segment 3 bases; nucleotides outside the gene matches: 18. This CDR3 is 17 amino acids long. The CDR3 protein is CAITPKGQLFARYEQYF. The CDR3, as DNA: TGTGCCATCACCCCGAAGGGACAGCTTTTCGCCCGCTACGAGCAGTACTTC.

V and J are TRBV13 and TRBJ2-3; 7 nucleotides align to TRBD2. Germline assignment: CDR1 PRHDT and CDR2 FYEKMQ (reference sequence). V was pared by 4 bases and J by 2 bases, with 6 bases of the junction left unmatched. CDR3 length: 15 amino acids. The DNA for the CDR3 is TGTGCCAGCAGCTCGAGTCTAGCGGCCACAGATACGCAGTATTTT. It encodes CASSSSLAATDTQYF.

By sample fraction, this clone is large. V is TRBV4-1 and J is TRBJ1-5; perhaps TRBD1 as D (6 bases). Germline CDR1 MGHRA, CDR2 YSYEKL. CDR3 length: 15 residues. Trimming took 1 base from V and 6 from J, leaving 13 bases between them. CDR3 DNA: TGCGCCAGCAGCCAAGTGTCAGGGGTAGGTCAGCCCCAGCATTTT. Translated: CASSQVSGVGQPQHF.

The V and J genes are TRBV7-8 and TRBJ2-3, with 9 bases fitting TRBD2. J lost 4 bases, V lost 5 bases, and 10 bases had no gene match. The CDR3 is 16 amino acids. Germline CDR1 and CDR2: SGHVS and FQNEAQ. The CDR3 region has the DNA TGTGCCAGCAGCCTTGCGGGGGGGGCAGGGTCAGATACGCAGTATTTT. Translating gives CASSLAGGAGSDTQYF.